This T cell receptor (beta chain) comes out of a study of shared clonotypes between healthy human individuals. Study-wide points: It was expected that sequencing depth would affect clonotype sharing among donors.

Concerning this clone itself: The antigen is undetermined.

Trimming pared 0 bases from V and 6 bases from J, leaving 15 bases between. Germline V gives CDR1 SGHTA, CDR2 FQGNSA. The CDR3 spans 15 residues. For each subset, genomic DNA was distributed in equal portions over several immunoSEQ plates. Measured with immunoSEQ multiplex PCR; TCRdb has only the in-frame clones, and not every one. In the table there are 850,000 to 1,200,000 clones, approximately 76% of which are singletons. Sequencing input: memory CD4+ T cells sorted from blood. Regarding subset: CD45RA-negative fraction. This chain uses TRBV7-2 with TRBJ2-7, with a weak D call TRBD2 (6 bases). This TCR was recovered from a man aged 18 to 30 in good health. In nucleotides, the CDR3 is TGTGCCAGCAGCTTAGCGGTCGGGAGAGCCACCGAGCAGTACTTC. Translating gives CASSLAVGRATEQYF.